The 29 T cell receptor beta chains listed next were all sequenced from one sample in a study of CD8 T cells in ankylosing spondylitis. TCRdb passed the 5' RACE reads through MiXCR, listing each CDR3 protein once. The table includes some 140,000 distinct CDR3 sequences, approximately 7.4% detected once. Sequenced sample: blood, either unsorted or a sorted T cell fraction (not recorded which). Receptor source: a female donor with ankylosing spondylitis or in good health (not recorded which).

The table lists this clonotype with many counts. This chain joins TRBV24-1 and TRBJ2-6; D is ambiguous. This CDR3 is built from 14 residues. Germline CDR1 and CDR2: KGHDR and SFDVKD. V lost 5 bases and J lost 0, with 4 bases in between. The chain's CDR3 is CATSAYSGANVLTF. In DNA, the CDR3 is TGTGCCACCAGTGCCTACTCTGGGGCCAACGTCCTGACTTTC.

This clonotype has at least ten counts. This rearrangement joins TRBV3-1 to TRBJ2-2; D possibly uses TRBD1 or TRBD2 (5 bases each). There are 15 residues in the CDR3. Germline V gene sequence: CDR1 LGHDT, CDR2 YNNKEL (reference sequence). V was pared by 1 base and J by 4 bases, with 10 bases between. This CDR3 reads CASSQGGPITGELFF. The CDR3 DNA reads TGTGCCAGCAGCCAAGGGGGACCCATCACCGGGGAGCTGTTTTTT.

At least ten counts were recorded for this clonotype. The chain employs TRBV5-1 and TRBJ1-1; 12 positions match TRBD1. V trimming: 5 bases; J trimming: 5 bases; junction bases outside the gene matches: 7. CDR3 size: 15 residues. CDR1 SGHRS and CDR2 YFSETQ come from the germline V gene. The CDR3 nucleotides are TGCGCCAGCAGTTGGGGACAGGGGGCCTCGACTGAAGCTTTCTTT. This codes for CASSWGQGASTEAFF.

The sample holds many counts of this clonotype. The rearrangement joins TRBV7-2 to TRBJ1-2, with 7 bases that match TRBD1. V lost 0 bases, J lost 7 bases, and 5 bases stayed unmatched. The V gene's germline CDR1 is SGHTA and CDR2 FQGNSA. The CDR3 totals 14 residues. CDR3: CASSLAQQGSGYTF. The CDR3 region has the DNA TGTGCCAGCAGCTTAGCGCAACAGGGGAGTGGCTACACCTTC.

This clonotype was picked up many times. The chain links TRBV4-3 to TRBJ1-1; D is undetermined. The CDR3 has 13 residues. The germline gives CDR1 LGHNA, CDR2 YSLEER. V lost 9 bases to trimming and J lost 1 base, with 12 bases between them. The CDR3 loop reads CARNRFWNTEAFF. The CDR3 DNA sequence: TGCGCCAGGAATAGATTCTGGAACACTGAAGCTTTCTTT.

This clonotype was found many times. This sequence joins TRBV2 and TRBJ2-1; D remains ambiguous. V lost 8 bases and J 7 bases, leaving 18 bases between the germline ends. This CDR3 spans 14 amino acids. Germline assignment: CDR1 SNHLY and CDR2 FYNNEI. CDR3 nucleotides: TGTGCCAGCCAGCAATACACTTCAGGAAATGAGCAGTTCTTC. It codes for CASQQYTSGNEQFF.

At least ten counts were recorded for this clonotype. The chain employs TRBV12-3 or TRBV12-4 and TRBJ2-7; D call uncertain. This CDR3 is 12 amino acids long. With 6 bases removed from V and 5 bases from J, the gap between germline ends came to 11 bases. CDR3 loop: CASSKLGNEQYF. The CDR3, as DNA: TGTGCCAGCAGCAAACTCGGTAACGAGCAGTACTTC.

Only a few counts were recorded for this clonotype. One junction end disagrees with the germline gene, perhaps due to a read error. DNA for the CDR3: TGTGCTAGCAGCAAAGGGGGTAATTCCTATAATTCACCCCTCCACTTT. This codes for CASSKGGNSYNSPLHF. The chain couples TRBV7-7 to TRBJ1-6, with a weak D call TRBD1 (6 bases). The CDR3 spans 16 residues. The V gene's germline CDR1 is SSHAT and CDR2 FNYEAQ (reference sequence).

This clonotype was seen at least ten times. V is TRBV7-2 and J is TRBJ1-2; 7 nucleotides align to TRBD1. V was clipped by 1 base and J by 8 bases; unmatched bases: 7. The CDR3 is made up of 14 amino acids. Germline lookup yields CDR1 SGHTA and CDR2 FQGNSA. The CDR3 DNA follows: TGTGCCAGCAGCTTAGTTCCCCAGGGGGACGGCTACACCTTC. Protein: CASSLVPQGDGYTF.

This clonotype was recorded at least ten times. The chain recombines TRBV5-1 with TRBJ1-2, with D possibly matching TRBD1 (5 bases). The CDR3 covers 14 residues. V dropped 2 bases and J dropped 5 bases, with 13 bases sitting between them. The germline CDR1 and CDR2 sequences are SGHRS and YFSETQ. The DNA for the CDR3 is TGCGCCAGCAGCTTCGAGGGGACTGTATATGGCTACACCTTC. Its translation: CASSFEGTVYGYTF.

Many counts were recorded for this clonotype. This CDR3 reads CASSQLQLGQETQYF. DNA of the CDR3: TGTGCCAGCAGCCAATTGCAACTAGGACAAGAGACCCAGTACTTC. The chain is built from TRBV14 and TRBJ2-5, with a weak D call TRBD2 (5 bases). Trimming shortened V by 2 bases and J by 2 bases, and 12 bases separated the two germline ends. Per the germline V gene, CDR1 is SGHDN and CDR2 is FVKESK. The CDR3 consists of 15 residues. Drawing the rest from reference TRBV14 and TRBJ2-5, the complete variable domain is EAGVTQFPSHSVIEKGQTVTLRCDPISGHDNLYWYRRVMGKEIKFLLHFVKESKQDESGMPNNRFLAERTGGTYSTLKVQPAELEDSGVYFCASSQLQLGQETQYFGPGTRLLVL.

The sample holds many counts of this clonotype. CDR3 nucleotides: TGTGCCAGCAGTGGGGCGTCCCACTACAATGAGCAGTTCTTC. It yields the protein CASSGASHYNEQFF. This chain links TRBV6-1 with TRBJ2-1; no clear D gene. Germline assignment: CDR1 MNHNS and CDR2 SASEGT. This CDR3 has 14 residues. Trimming cost V 4 bases and J 3 bases, with 10 bases left between them.

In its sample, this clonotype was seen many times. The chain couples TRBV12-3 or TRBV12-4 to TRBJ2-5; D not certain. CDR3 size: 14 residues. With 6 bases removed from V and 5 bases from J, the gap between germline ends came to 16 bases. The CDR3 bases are TGTGCCAGCAGGAGAGACATTGCTCGCGAGACCCAGTACTTC. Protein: CASRRDIARETQYF.

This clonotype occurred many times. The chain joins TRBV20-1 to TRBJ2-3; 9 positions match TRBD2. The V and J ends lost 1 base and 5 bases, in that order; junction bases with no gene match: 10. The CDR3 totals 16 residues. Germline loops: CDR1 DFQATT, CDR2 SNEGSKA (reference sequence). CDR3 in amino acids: CSARVGTAGGQDTQYF. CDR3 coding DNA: TGCAGTGCTAGAGTAGGGACGGCGGGGGGGCAAGATACGCAGTATTTT.

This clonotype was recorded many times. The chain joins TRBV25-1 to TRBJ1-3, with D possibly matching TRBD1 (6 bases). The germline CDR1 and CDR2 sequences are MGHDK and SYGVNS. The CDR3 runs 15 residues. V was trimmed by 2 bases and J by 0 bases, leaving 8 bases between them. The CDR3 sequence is CASSEDRSSGNTIYF. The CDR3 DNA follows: TGTGCCAGCAGTGAAGACAGGAGCTCTGGAAACACCATATATTTT.

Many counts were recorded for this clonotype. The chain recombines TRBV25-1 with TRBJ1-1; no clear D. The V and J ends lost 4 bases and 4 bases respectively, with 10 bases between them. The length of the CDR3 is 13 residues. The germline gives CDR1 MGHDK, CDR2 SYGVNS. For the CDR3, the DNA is TGTGCCAGCAGTGTTAAAGGAAGCACTGAAGCTTTCTTT. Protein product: CASSVKGSTEAFF. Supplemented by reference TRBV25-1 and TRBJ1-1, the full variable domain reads EADIYQTPRYLVIGTGKKITLECSQTMGHDKMYWYQQDPGMELHLIHYSYGVNSTEKGDLSSESTVSRIRTEHFPLTLESARPSHTSQYLCASSVKGSTEAFFGQGTRLTVV.

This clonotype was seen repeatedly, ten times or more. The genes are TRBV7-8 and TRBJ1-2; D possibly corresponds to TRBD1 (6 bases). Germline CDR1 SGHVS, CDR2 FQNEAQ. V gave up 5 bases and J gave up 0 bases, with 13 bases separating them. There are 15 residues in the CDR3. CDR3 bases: TGTGCCAGCAGCCGTACAGGGAGTGCTAACTATGGCTACACCTTC. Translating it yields CASSRTGSANYGYTF. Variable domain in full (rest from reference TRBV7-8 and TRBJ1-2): GAGVSQSPRYKVAKRGQDVALRCDPISGHVSLFWYQQALGQGPEFLTYFQNEAQLDKSGLPSDRFFAERPEGSVSTLKIQRTQQEDSAVYLCASSRTGSANYGYTFGSGTRLTVV.

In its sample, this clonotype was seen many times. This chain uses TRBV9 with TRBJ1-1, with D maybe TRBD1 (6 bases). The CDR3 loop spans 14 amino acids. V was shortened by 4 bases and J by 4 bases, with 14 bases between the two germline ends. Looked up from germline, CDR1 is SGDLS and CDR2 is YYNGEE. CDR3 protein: CASSPRDIRTEAFF. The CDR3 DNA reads TGTGCCAGCAGCCCCCGGGACATCCGCACTGAAGCTTTCTTT. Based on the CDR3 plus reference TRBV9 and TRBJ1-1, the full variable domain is DSGVTQTPKHLITATGQRVTLRCSPRSGDLSVYWYQQSLDQGLQFLIQYYNGEERAKGNILERFSAQQFPDLHSELNLSSLELGDSALYFCASSPRDIRTEAFFGQGTRLTVV.

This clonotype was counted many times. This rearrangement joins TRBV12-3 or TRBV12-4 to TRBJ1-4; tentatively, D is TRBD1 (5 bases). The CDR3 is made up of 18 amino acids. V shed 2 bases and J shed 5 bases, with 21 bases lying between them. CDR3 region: CASSLSTTTGLRNEKLFF. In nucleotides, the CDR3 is TGTGCCAGCAGTTTAAGTACAACCACGGGACTCAGAAATGAAAAACTGTTTTTT.

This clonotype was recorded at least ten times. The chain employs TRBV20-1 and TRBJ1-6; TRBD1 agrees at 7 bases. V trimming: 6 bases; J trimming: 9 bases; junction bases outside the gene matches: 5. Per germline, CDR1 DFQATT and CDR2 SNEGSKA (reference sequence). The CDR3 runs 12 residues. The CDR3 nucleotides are TGCAGTGCGCGGACAGGCGGTTCACCCCTCCACTTT. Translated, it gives CSARTGGSPLHF.

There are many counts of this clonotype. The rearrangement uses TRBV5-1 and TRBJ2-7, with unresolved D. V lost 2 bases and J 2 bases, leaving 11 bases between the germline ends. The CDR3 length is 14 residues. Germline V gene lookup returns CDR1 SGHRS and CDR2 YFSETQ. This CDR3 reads CASSFENPTYEQYF. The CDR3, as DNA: TGCGCCAGCAGCTTCGAAAACCCGACCTACGAGCAGTACTTC.

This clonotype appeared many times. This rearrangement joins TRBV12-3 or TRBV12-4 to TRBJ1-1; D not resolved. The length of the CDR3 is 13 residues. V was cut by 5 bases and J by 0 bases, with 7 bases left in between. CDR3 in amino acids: CASSTAMNTEAFF. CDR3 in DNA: TGTGCCAGCAGTACCGCTATGAACACTGAAGCTTTCTTT.

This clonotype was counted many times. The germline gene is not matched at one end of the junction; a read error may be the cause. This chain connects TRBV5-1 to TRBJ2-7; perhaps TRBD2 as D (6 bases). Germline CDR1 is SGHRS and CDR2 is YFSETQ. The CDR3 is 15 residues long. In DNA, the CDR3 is TGCACCAGCAGCTTGTCGGGGCGGGAATCCTACGAGCAGTACTTC. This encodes CTSSLSGRESYEQYF. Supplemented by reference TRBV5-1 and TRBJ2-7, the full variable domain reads KAGVTQTPRYLIKTRGQQVTLSCSPISGHRSVSWYQQTPGQGLQFLFEYFSETQRNKGNFPGRFSGRQFSNSRSEMNVSTLELGDSALYLCTSSLSGRESYEQYFGPGTRLTVT.

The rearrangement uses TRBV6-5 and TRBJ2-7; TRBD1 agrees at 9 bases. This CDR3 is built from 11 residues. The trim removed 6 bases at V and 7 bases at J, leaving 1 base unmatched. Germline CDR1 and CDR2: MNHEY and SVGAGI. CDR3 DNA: TGTGCCAGCAGGACAGGGGGAGAGCAGTACTTC. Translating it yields CASRTGGEQYF.

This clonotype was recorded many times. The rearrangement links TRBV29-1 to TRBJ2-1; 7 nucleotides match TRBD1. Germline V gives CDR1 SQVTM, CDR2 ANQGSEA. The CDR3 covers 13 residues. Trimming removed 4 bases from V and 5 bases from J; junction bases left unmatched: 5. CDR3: CSVGDRKNNEQFF. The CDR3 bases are TGCAGCGTTGGGGACAGAAAAAACAATGAGCAGTTCTTC.

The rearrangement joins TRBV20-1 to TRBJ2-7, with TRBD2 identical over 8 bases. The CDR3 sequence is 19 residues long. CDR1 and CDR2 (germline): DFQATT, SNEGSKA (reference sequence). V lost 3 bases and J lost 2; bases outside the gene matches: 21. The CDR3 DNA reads TGCAGTGCTAGTCAGCTACAGGTTTTTGAACGGGGGGGCACCTACGAGCAGTACTTC. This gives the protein CSASQLQVFERGGTYEQYF.

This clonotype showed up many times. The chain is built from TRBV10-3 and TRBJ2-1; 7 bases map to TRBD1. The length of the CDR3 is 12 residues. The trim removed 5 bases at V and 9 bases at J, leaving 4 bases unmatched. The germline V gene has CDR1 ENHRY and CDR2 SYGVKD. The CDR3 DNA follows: TGTGCCATCAGTCCAGGGGGAAGTGAGCAGTTCTTC. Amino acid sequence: CAISPGGSEQFF.

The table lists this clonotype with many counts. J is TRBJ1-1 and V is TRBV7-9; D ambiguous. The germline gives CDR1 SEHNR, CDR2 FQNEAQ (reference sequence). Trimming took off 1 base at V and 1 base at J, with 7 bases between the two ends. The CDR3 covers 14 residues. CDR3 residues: CASSLEFSNTEAFF. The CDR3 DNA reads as TGTGCCAGCAGCTTAGAGTTTTCGAACACTGAAGCTTTCTTT.

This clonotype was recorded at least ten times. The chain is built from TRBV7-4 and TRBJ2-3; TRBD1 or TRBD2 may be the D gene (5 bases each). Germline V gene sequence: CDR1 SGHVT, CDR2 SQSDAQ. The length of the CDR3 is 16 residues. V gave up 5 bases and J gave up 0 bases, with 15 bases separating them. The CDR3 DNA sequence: TGTGCCAGCAGCAGAACGGGGACCAGTAGCACAGATACGCAGTATTTT. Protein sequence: CASSRTGTSSTDTQYF.